This TCR beta chain was recorded in a study of cytomegalovirus exposure and HLA in healthy donors. Study in general: The approximately 610 first-cohort repertoires shared a platform with the roughly 110 validation repertoires, as reported in a later analysis. Study conclusions and caveats: Investigators reported approximately 170 TCR beta chains as tied to cytomegalovirus. Confirmation in vitro established that a few CMV-associated chains were specific for CMV antigens.

Note on this clone: The antigen is undetermined.

The CDR3 sequence is 15 residues long. Looked up from germline, CDR1 is MNHEY and CDR2 is SMNVEV (reference sequence). V was shortened by 4 bases and J by 4 bases, with 13 bases between the two germline ends. The donors were members of the 120-subject validation cohort (separate from the 666-subject first cohort). Sequencing was performed with immunoSEQ multiplex PCR; in TCRdb, only in-frame clones are kept and a portion is missing. The sample includes about 120,000 clones, 70% to 90% of them seen just once. The sample taken for sequencing was PBMCs. The chain uses TRBV27 and TRBJ1-4, with D possibly matching TRBD1 (5 bases). The TCR was taken from a man aged 18 to 35 in good health and CMV-seropositive. Here the CDR3 DNA reads TGTGCCAGCAGTTATCAGGGCTCTAGTAATGAAAAACTGTTTTTT. Its protein product is CASSYQGSSNEKLFF.